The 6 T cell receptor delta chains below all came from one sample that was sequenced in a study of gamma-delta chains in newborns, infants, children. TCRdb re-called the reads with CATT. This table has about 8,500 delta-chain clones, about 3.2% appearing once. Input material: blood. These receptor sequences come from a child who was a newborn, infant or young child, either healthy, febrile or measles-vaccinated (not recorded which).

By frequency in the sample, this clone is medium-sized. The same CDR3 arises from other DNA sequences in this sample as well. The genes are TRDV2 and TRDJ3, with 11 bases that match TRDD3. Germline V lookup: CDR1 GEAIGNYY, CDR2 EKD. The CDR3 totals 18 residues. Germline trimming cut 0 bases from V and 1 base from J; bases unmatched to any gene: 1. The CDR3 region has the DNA TGTGCCTGTGACACCGTGGGGGATACGTCCTGGGACACCCGACAGATGTTTTTC. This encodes CACDTVGDTSWDTRQMFF.

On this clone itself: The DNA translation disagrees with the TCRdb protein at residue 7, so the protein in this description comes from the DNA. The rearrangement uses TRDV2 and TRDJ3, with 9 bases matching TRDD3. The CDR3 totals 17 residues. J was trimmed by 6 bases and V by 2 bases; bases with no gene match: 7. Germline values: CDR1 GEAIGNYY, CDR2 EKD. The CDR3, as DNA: TGTGCCTGTGACATCGTACAGGGGGATACGGACACCCGACAGATGTTTTTC. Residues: CACDIVQGDTDTRQMFF.

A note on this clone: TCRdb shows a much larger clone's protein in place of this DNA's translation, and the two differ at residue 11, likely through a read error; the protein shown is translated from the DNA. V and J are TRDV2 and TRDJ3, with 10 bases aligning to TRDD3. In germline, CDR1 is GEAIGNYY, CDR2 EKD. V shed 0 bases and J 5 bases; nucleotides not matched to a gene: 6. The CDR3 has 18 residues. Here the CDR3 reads CACDTVLGDERDTRQMFF. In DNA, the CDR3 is TGTGCCTGTGACACCGTACTGGGGGATGAGCGGGACACCCGACAGATGTTTTTC.

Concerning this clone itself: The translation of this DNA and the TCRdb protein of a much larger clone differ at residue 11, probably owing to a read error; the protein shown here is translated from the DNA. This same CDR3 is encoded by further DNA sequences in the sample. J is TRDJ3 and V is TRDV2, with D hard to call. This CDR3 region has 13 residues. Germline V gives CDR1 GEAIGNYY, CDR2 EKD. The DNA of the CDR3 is TGTGCCTGTGACACCTGGGACACCCGACAGACGTTTTTC. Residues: CACDTWDTRQTFF.

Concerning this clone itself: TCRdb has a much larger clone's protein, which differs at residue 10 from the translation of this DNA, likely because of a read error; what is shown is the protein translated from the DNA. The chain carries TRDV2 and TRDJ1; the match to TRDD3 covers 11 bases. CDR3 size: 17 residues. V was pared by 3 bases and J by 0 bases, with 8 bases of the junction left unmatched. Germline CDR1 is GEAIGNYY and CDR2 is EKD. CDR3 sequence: CACDSLLGDMYTDKLIF. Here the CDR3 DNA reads TGTGCCTGTGACTCATTACTGGGGGATATGTACACCGATAAACTCATCTTT.

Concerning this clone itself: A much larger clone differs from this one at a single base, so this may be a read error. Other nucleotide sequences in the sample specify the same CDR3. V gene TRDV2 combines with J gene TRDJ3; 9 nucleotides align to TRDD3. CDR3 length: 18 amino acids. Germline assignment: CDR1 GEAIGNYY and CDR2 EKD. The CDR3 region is CACDTGGYFSWDTRQMFF. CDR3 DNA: TGTGCCTGTGACACCGGGGGATACTTTTCCTGGGACACCCGGCAGATGTTTTTC.